These 12 T cell receptor beta chains originate from one sample sequenced in a study of T-cell reconstitution after alpha-beta-depleted transplantation in children. This sample's TCRbeta library carried unique molecular identifier barcodes. TCRdb reprocessed the PCR reads via MiXCR and lists one record per CDR3 protein. The sample shows around 210,000 distinct CDR3 sequences, 6.6% of them seen only once. The sequences come from PBMCs, collected before TCRalphabeta/CD19-depleted stem cell transplant. Receptors originate from a boy aged 2 to 10 with acute lymphoblastic leukemia, due to receive a stem cell transplant.

This clonotype has ten or more counts. This sequence joins TRBV7-3 and TRBJ2-5; D is perhaps TRBD1 (6 bases). Trimming took off 3 bases at V and 6 bases at J, with 14 bases between the two ends. The CDR3 covers 14 residues. Germline CDR1 SGHTA, CDR2 FQGTGA. CDR3 region: CASSFFGGGKTQYF. The CDR3 coding sequence is TGTGCCAGCAGCTTTTTTGGGGGCGGAAAGACCCAGTACTTC. Complete variable domain (other parts from reference TRBV7-3 and TRBJ2-5): GAGVSQTPSNKVTEKGKYVELRCDPISGHTALYWYRQSLGQGPEFLIYFQGTGAADDSGLPNDRFFAVRPEGSVSTLKIQRTERGDSAVYLCASSFFGGGKTQYFGPGTRLLVL.

This clonotype was detected a few times. The gene calls are TRBV6-2 or TRBV6-3 and TRBJ1-2; tentatively, D is TRBD1 (5 bases). In germline, CDR1 is MNHEY, CDR2 SVGEGT. The CDR3 runs 11 residues. V was trimmed by 11 bases and J by 10 bases, leaving 17 bases between them. The CDR3 sequence is CAGLSGSTYTF. Written as DNA, the CDR3 is TGTGCCGGTCTTTCAGGGTCAACCTACACCTTC.

In this sample, this clonotype turned up many times. V is TRBV6-5 and J is TRBJ2-7, with a possible D match to TRBD2 (6 bases). Germline V gene sequence: CDR1 MNHEY, CDR2 SVGAGI. Trimming took off 2 bases at V and 6 bases at J, with 11 bases between the two ends. CDR3 size: 13 residues. The CDR3 here is CASSYDWGGEQYF. The CDR3 coding sequence is TGTGCCAGCAGTTACGATTGGGGAGGCGAGCAGTACTTC.

The chain employs TRBV6-6 and TRBJ2-7, with D unclear. Trimming left V 6 bases short and J 6 bases short, with 12 bases between. Germline CDR1 and CDR2: MNHNY and SVGAGI (reference sequence). The CDR3 is 12 amino acids. The CDR3, as DNA: TGTGCCAGCAGCCCGAGCCTTCTCGAGCAGTACTTC. Amino acids: CASSPSLLEQYF.

Ten or more counts support this clonotype. The chain carries TRBV27 and TRBJ2-5; no clear D gene. The CDR3 runs to 9 residues. V lost 8 bases and J 5 bases, leaving 3 bases between the germline ends. Germline CDR1 is MNHEY and CDR2 is SMNVEV (reference sequence). CDR3 in DNA: TGTGCCAGCCGCGAGACCCAGTACTTC. Protein product: CASRETQYF.

This clonotype appeared many times. The rearrangement uses TRBV20-1 and TRBJ1-6; D might be TRBD1 (5 bases). The germline V gene encodes CDR1 DFQATT and CDR2 SNEGSKA (reference sequence). Trimming shortened V by 1 base and J by 8 bases, and 15 bases separated the two germline ends. The CDR3 is 15 residues long. The chain's CDR3 is CSARGPGLRDSPLHF. CDR3 DNA: TGCAGTGCTAGAGGCCCGGGACTCAGGGATTCACCCCTCCACTTT.

This clonotype was recorded at least ten times. V is TRBV5-1 and J is TRBJ1-2, with unresolved D. Germline-derived CDR1 and CDR2 are SGHRS and YFSETQ. The germline V and J ends were trimmed by 0 bases and 6 bases, with 3 bases remaining between them. This CDR3 has 11 amino acids. The CDR3 bases are TGCGCCAGCAGCTTGGATGATGGCTACACCTTC. This sequence encodes CASSLDDGYTF.

This clonotype was recorded at least ten times. The V gene is TRBV29-1, the J gene TRBJ2-1, with a possible D match to TRBD2 (6 bases). The CDR3 has 12 residues. Trimming shortened V by 7 bases and J by 7 bases, and 14 bases separated the two germline ends. Germline V lookup: CDR1 SQVTM, CDR2 ANQGSEA. CDR3 DNA: TGCAGCGCCCCTATCGGGGGAAATGAGCAGTTCTTC. Protein: CSAPIGGNEQFF.

This sequence joins TRBV20-1 and TRBJ1-1, with TRBD1 identical over 8 bases. CDR3 length: 12 amino acids. The V gene's germline CDR1 is DFQATT and CDR2 SNEGSKA (reference sequence). The chain's CDR3 is CMVGQANTEAFF. DNA of the CDR3: TGCATGGTGGGACAGGCAAACACTGAAGCTTTCTTT.

This clonotype was found many times. The chain carries TRBV29-1 and TRBJ2-5, with TRBD1 identical over 8 bases. The CDR3 runs 14 residues. Germline CDR1 is SQVTM and CDR2 is ANQGSEA. Germline trimming cut 3 bases from V and 2 bases from J; bases unmatched to any gene: 5. The CDR3 nucleotides are TGCAGCGTTGAGTATACAGGGGGTCAAGAGACCCAGTACTTC. Residues: CSVEYTGGQETQYF.

This clonotype was counted only a few times. V usage is TRBV11-2 and J usage is TRBJ2-5; 9 bases map to TRBD2. The trim removed 6 bases at V and 3 bases at J, leaving 2 bases unmatched. CDR3 length equals 13 residues. The germline gives CDR1 SGHAT, CDR2 FQNNGV. CDR3: CASRVAGEETQYF. The CDR3 nucleotides read TGTGCCAGCAGGGTAGCGGGAGAAGAGACCCAGTACTTC.

This clonotype was recorded at least ten times. V usage is TRBV7-8 and J usage is TRBJ2-5; D gene ambiguous. In germline, CDR1 is SGHVS, CDR2 FQNEAQ. The CDR3 consists of 12 residues. V shed 0 bases and J shed 6 bases, with 5 bases lying between them. The CDR3 DNA reads as TGTGCCAGCAGCTTAGCGGAACAGACCCAGTACTTC. It codes for CASSLAEQTQYF.